This T cell receptor (beta chain) emerged from a study of cytomegalovirus exposure and HLA in healthy donors. Study-wide findings and caveats: Researchers counted approximately 160 TCR beta chains as cytomegalovirus-associated. In a later analysis, parvovirus B19, influenza, CMV and Epstein-Barr virus appeared linked to several top co-occurrence clusters.

The PCR had 60 Vbeta and 13 Jbeta primers. Libraries were prepared by immunoSEQ multiplex PCR; TCRdb keeps only in-frame clonotypes and omits some of them. The sample shows roughly 99,000 clones, about 80% of them seen only once. Concerning this clone itself: Its specificity is unknown.

This clonotype originated in a man aged 30 to 45 in good health and CMV-seronegative. The source material was PBMCs.

CDR3 sequence reads: CAIKRREGYEQYF. Here the CDR3 DNA reads TGTGCCATCAAAAGGCGGGAGGGTTACGAGCAGTACTTC. The chain couples TRBV10-3 to TRBJ2-7; 9 positions agree with TRBD2. V shed 7 bases, J shed 4 bases, and the junction held 5 bases outside the gene matches. There are 13 residues in the CDR3. CDR1 and CDR2 from the germline V gene are ENHRY and SYGVKD.